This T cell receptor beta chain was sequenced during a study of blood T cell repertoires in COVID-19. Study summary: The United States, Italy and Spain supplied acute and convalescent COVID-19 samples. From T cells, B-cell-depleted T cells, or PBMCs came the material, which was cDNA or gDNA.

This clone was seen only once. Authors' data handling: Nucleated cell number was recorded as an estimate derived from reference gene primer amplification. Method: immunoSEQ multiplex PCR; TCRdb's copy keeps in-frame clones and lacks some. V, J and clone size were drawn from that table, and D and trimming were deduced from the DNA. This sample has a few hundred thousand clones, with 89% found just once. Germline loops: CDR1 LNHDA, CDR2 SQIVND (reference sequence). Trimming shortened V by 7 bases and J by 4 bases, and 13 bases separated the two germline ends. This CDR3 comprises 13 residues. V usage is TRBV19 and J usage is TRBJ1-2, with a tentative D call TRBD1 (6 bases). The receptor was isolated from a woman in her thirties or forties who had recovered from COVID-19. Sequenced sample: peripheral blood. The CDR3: CASTLDSIYGYTF. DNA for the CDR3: TGTGCCAGTACCCTGGACAGTATCTATGGCTACACCTTC.